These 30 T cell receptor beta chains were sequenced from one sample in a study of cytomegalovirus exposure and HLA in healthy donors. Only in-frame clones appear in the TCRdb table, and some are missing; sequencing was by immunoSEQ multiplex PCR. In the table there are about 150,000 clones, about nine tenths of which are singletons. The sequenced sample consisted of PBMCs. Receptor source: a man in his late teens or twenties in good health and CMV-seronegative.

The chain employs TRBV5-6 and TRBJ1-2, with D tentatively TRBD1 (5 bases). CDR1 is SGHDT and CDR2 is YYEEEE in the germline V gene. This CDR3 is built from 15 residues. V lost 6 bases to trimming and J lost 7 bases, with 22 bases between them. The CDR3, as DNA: TGTGCCAGCACTCTGGCCCCATCAGGGTCTTCTGGCTACACCTTC. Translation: CASTLAPSGSSGYTF. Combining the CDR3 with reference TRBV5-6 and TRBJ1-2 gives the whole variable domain DAGVTQSPTHLIKTRGQQVTLRCSPKSGHDTVSWYQQALGQGPQFIFQYYEEEERQRGNFPDRFSGHQFPNYSSELNVNALLLGDSALYLCASTLAPSGSSGYTFGSGTRLTVV.

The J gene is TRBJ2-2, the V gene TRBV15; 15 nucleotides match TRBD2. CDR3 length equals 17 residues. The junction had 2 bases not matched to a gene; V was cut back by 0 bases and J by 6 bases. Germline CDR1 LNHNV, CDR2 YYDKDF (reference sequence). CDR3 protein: CATSRERTSGRAGELFF. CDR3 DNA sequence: TGTGCCACCAGCAGAGAAAGGACTAGCGGGAGGGCCGGGGAGCTGTTTTTT.

The CDR3 loop reads CASSKLPTGTEQYV. For the CDR3, the DNA is TGTGCCAGCAGCAAATTGCCGACAGGGACCGAGCAGTACGTC. The chain joins TRBV21-1 to TRBJ2-7; the DNA was not compared with TRBD1, the D call given in the table. TRBV21-1 is marked as a pseudogene. This CDR3 contains 14 residues.

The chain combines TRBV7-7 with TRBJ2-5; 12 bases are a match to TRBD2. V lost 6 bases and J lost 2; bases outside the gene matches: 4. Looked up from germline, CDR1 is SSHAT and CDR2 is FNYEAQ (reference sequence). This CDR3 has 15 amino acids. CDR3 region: CASSTSGGLQETQYF. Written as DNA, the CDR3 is TGTGCCAGCAGTACTAGCGGGGGGCTTCAAGAGACCCAGTACTTC.

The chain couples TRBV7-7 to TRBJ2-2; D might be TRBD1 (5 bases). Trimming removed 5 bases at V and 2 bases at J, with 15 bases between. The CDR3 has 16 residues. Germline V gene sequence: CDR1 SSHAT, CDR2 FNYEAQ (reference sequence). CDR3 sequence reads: CASSLSLDRNTGELFF. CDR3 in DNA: TGTGCCAGCAGCCTCAGCCTAGACAGAAACACCGGGGAGCTGTTTTTT.

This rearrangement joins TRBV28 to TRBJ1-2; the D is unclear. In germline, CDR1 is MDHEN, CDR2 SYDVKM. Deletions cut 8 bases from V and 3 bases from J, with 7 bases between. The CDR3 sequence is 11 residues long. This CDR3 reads CASGGHYGYTF. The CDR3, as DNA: TGTGCCAGCGGTGGCCACTATGGCTACACCTTC.

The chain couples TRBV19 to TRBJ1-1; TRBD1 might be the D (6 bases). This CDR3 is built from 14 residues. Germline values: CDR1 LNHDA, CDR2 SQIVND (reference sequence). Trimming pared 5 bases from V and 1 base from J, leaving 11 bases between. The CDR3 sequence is CASSGIQGNTEAFF. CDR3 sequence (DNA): TGTGCCAGTAGTGGGATACAGGGGAACACTGAAGCTTTCTTT.

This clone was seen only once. The CDR3 coding sequence is TGTGCCAGCAGTGAAGTCGGCAGGAAAACTCCTGAAGCTTTCTTT. It yields the protein CASSEVGRKTPEAFF. The J gene is TRBJ1-1, the V gene TRBV6-1; D uncertain. Germline V gene data show CDR1 as MNHNS and CDR2 as SASEGT. Trimming took 1 base from V and 6 from J, leaving 15 bases between them. The CDR3 loop spans 15 amino acids.

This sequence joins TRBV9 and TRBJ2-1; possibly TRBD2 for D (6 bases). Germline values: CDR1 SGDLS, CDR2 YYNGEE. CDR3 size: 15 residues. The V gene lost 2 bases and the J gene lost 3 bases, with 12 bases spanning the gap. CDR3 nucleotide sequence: TGTGCCAGCAGCGTCCGCTCCGGGGGCTACAATGAGCAGTTCTTC. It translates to CASSVRSGGYNEQFF. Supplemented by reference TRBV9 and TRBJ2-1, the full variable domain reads DSGVTQTPKHLITATGQRVTLRCSPRSGDLSVYWYQQSLDQGLQFLIQYYNGEERAKGNILERFSAQQFPDLHSELNLSSLELGDSALYFCASSVRSGGYNEQFFGPGTRLTVL.

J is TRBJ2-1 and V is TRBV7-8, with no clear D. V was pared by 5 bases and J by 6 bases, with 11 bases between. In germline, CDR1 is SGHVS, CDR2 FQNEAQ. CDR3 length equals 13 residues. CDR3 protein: CASSHLLPNEQFF. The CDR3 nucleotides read TGTGCCAGCAGCCACCTCCTACCCAATGAGCAGTTCTTC.

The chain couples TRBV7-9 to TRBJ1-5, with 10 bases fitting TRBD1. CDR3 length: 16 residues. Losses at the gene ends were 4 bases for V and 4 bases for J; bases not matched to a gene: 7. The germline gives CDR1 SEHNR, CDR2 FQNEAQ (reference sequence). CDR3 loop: CASSSGQGVWNQPQHF. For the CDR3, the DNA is TGTGCCAGCAGCTCCGGACAGGGGGTATGGAATCAGCCCCAGCATTTT.

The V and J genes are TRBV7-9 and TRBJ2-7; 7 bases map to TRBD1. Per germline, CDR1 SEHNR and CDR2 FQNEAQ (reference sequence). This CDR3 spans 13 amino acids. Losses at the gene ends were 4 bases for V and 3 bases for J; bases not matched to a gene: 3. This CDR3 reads CASSWGQNYEQYF. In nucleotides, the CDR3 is TGTGCCAGCAGCTGGGGACAGAACTACGAGCAGTACTTC.

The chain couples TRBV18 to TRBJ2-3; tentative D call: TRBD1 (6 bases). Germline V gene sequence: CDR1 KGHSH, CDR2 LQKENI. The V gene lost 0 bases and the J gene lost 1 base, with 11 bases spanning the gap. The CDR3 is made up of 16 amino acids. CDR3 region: CASSPPEQGRTDTQYF. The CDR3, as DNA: TGTGCCAGCTCACCACCGGAACAGGGCCGCACAGATACGCAGTATTTT.

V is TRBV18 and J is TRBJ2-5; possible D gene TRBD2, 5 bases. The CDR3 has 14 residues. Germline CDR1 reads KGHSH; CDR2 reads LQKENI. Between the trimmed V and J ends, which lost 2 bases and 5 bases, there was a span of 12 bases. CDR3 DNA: TGTGCCAGCTCACCAGGGAGATCGTCGGAGACCCAGTACTTC. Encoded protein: CASSPGRSSETQYF. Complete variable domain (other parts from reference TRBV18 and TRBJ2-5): NAGVMQNPRHLVRRRGQEARLRCSPMKGHSHVYWYRQLPEEGLKFMVYLQKENIIDESGMPKERFSAEFPKEGPSILRIQQVVRGDSAAYFCASSPGRSSETQYFGPGTRLLVL.

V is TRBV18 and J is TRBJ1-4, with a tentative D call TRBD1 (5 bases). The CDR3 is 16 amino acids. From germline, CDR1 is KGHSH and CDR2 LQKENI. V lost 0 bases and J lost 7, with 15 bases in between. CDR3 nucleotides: TGTGCCAGCTCACCACCAGCAAGGGGAGGAGGTGAAAAACTGTTTTTT. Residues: CASSPPARGGGEKLFF.

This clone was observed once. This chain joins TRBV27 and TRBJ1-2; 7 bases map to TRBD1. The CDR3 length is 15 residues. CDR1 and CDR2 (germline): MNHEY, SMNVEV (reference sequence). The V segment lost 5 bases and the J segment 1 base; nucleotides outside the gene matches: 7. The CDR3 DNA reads TGTGCCAGCAGTCCCGGGACAGCCAATAACTATGGCTACACCTTC. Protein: CASSPGTANNYGYTF.

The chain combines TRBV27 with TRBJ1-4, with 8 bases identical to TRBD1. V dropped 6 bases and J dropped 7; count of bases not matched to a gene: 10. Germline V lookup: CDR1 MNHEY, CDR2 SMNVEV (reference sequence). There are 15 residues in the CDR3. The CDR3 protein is CASSHSGGSGEKLFF. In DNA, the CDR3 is TGTGCCAGCAGCCACTCAGGGGGCTCGGGTGAAAAACTGTTTTTT.

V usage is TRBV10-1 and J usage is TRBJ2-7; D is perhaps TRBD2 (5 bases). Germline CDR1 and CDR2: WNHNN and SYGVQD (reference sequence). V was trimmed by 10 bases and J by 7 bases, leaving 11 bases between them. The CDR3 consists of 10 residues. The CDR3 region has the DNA TGCGCCACTTGGAGCGGAGAGCAGTACGTC. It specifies CATWSGEQYV.

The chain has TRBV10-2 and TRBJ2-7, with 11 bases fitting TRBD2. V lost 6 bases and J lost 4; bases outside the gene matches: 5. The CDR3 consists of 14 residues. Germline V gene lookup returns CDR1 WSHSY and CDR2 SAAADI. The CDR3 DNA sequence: TGCGCCAGCAGAGATAGCGGGAGGGATTACGAGCAGTACGTC. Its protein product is CASRDSGRDYEQYV.

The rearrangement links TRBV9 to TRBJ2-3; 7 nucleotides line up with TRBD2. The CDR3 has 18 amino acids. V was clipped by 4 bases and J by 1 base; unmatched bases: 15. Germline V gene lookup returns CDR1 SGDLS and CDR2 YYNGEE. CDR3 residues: CASSFPRGGGPGTDTQYF. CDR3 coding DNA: TGTGCCAGCAGCTTCCCTCGCGGCGGGGGACCTGGCACAGATACGCAGTATTTT.

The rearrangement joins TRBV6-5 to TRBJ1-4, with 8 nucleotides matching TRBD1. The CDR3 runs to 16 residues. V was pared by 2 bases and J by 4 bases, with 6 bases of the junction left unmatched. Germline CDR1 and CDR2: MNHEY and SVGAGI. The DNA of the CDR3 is TGTGCCAGCAGTTACCGACTGGACAGGGATAATGAAAAACTGTTTTTT. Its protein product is CASSYRLDRDNEKLFF.

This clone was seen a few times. The CDR3 region is CASSLEGGNQPQHF. CDR3 nucleotides: TGTGCCAGCAGCTTAGAAGGGGGAAATCAGCCCCAGCATTTT. The chain uses TRBV11-2 and TRBJ1-5; possibly TRBD1 for D (6 bases). The V gene's germline CDR1 is SGHAT and CDR2 FQNNGV. The CDR3 length is 14 residues. V dropped 0 bases and J dropped 4 bases, with 7 bases sitting between them.

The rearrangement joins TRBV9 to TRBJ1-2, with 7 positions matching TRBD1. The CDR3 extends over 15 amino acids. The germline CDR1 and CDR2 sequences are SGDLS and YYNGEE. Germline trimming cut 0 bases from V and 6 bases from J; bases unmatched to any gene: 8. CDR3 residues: CASSVAVGTAHGYTF. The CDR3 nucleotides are TGTGCCAGCAGCGTAGCTGTAGGGACAGCTCATGGCTACACCTTC.

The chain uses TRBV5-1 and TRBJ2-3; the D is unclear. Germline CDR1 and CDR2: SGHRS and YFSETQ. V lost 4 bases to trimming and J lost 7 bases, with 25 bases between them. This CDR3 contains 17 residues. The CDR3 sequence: CASSPDPAARGWHTQYF. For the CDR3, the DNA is TGCGCCAGCAGCCCCGACCCAGCCGCGCGAGGTTGGCATACGCAGTATTTT.

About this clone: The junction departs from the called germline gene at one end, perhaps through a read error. The DNA for the CDR3 is TGTGCCAGCAGGGAAGGGGCTGACACGTACTTC. As protein: CASREGADTYF. The genes are TRBV6-1 and TRBJ2-5; TRBD1 might be the D (5 bases). The CDR3 has 11 amino acids. Per germline, CDR1 MNHNS and CDR2 SASEGT.

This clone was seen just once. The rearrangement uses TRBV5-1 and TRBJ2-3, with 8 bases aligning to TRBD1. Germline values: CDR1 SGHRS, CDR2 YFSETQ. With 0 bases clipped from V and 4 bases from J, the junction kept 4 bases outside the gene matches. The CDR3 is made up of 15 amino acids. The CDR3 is CASSLGRQGSDTQYF. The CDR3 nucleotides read TGCGCCAGCAGCTTGGGAAGACAGGGGTCAGATACGCAGTATTTT.

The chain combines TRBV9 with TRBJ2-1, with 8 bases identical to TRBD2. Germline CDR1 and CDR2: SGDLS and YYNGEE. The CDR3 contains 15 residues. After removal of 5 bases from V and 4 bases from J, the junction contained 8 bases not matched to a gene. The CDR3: CASSTSGPEYNEQFF. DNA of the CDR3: TGTGCCAGCAGTACTAGCGGTCCTGAATACAATGAGCAGTTCTTC.

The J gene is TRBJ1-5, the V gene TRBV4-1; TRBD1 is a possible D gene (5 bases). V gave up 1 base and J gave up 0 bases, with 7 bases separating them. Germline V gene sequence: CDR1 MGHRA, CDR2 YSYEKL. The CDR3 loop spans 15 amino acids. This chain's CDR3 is CASSQGRGSNQPQHF. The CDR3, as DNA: TGCGCCAGCAGCCAAGGAAGGGGTAGCAATCAGCCCCAGCATTTT.

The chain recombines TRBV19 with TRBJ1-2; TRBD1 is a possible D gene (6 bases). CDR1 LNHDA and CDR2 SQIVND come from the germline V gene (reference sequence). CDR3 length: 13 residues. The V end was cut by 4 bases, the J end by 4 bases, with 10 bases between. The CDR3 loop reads CASSNDRIYGYTF. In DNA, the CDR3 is TGTGCCAGTAGTAACGACAGGATCTATGGCTACACCTTC.

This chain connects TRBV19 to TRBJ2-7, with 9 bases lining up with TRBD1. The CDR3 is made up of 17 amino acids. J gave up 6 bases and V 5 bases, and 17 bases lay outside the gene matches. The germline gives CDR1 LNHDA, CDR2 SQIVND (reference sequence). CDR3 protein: CASSSKGSGTGYAEQYV. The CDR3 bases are TGTGCCAGTAGTTCCAAGGGATCCGGGACAGGGTACGCCGAGCAGTACGTC.